The 5 T cell receptor beta chains reported below all come from one sample, sequenced in a study of blood T cells in healthy people across ages. A J-beta primer mix and a sample-barcoded 5' primer were used in a second PCR of about 7 to 12 cycles. Using its own MiXCR run on the 5' RACE reads, TCRdb lists one record per CDR3 protein. This table has over 500,000 distinct CDR3 sequences, around 52% appearing once. Material: blood. The source is a woman older than 75 in good health.

The chain carries TRBV11-2 and TRBJ2-5; possible D gene TRBD2, 5 bases. CDR3 length equals 13 residues. Germline V gives CDR1 SGHAT, CDR2 FQNNGV. The ends were cut back, 0 bases at V and 7 bases at J, with 9 bases in the middle. The CDR3, as DNA: TGTGCCAGCAGCTTAGATCGGGATGTGACCCAGTACTTC. Protein: CASSLDRDVTQYF. The whole variable domain, remainder taken from reference TRBV11-2 and TRBJ2-5, is EAGVAQSPRYKIIEKRQSVAFWCNPISGHATLYWYQQILGQGPKLLIQFQNNGVVDDSQLPKDRFSAERLKGVDSTLKIQPAKLEDSAVYLCASSLDRDVTQYFGPGTRLLVL.

The chain joins TRBV10-1 to TRBJ2-5; D not resolved. The CDR3 contains 13 residues. V was shortened by 5 bases and J by 5 bases, with 12 bases between the two germline ends. CDR1 and CDR2 (germline): WNHNN, SYGVQD (reference sequence). CDR3 protein: CASSFKGAETQYF. The CDR3 nucleotides are TGCGCCAGCAGTTTTAAGGGCGCGGAGACCCAGTACTTC.

This clonotype was observed at least ten times. J is TRBJ1-2 and V is TRBV3-1, with D tentatively TRBD1 (6 bases). V was pared by 0 bases and J by 3 bases, with 8 bases between. The CDR3 has 14 amino acids. Germline V CDR1 and CDR2: LGHDT, YNNKEL (reference sequence). CDR3 protein: CASSQDRGDYGYTF. DNA of the CDR3: TGTGCCAGCAGCCAAGACAGGGGTGACTATGGCTACACCTTC.

The V call is TRBV7-9, the J call TRBJ2-5; 9 positions agree with TRBD1. V gave up 2 bases and J gave up 11 bases; unmatched junction bases: 12. Germline lookup yields CDR1 SEHNR and CDR2 FQNEAQ (reference sequence). The CDR3 consists of 15 residues. CDR3 coding DNA: TGTGCCAGCAGCTTAACGGGACAGGGTTACAATGAGCAGTACTTC. Translated: CASSLTGQGYNEQYF.

This clonotype was observed many times. Since a much larger clone is just one base distant, this may be a read error. The chain has TRBV24-1 and TRBJ2-5; D may be TRBD1 (6 bases). V was trimmed by 5 bases and J by 11 bases, leaving 20 bases between them. The CDR3 extends over 14 amino acids. Germline CDR1 reads KGHDR; CDR2 reads SFDVKD. The CDR3 DNA sequence: TGTGCCACCAGTGCCCCAGGGGCAGACAATGAGCAGTACTTC. Amino acid sequence: CATSAPGADNEQYF.